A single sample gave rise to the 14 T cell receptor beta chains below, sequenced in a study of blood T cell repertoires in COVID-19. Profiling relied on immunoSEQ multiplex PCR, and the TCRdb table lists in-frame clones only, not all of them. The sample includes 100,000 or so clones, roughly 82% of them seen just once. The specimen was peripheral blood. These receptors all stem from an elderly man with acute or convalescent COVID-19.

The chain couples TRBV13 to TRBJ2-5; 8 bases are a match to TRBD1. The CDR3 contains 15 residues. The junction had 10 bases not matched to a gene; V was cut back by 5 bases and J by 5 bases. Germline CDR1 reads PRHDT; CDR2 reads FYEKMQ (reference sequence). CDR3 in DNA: TGTGCCAGCAGCAGGCGGACAGGGTCAGGGGAGACCCAGTACTTC. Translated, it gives CASSRRTGSGETQYF.

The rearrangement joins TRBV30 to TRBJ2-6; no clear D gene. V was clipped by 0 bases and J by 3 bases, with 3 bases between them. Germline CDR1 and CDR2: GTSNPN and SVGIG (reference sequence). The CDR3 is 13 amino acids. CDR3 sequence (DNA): TGTGCCTGGAGTGTACATGGGGCCAACGTCCTGACTTTC. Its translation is CAWSVHGANVLTF.

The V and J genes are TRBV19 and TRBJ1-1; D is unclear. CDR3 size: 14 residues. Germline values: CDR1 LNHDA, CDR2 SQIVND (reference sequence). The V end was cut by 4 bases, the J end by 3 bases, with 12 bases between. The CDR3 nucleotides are TGTGCCAGTAGTAGAGGGCTCGGCGACACTGAAGCTTTCTTT. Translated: CASSRGLGDTEAFF.

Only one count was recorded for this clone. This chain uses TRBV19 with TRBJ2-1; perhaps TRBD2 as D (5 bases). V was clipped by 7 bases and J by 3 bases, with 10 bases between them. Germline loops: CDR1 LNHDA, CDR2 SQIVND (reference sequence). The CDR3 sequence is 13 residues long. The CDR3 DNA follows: TGTGCCAGTACGCCAGGAGGCTACAATGAGCAGTTCTTC. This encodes CASTPGGYNEQFF.

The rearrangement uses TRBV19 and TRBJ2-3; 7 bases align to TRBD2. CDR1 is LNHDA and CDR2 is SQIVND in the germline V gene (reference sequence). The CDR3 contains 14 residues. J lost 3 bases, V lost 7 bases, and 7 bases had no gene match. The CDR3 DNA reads TGTGCCAGTACCCGGACTAGTGCAACAGATACGCAGTATTTT. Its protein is CASTRTSATDTQYF.

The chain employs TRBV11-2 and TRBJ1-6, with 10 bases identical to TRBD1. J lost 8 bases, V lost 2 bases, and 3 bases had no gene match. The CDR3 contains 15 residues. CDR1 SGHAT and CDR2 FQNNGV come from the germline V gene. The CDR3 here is CASSLRQGADSPLHF. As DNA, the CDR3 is TGTGCCAGCAGCTTAAGACAGGGGGCAGATTCACCCCTCCACTTT. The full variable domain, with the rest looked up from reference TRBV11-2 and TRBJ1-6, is EAGVAQSPRYKIIEKRQSVAFWCNPISGHATLYWYQQILGQGPKLLIQFQNNGVVDDSQLPKDRFSAERLKGVDSTLKIQPAKLEDSAVYLCASSLRQGADSPLHFGNGTRLTVT.

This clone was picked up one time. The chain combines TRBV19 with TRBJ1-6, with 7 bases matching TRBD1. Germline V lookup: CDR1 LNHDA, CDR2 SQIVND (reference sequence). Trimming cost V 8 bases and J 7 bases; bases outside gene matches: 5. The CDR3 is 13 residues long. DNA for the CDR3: TGTGCCAGTCACAGGGGACAGAATTCACCCCTCCACTTT. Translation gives CASHRGQNSPLHF.

For the CDR3, the DNA is TGTGCCAGCAGTTTAATCGGACGGGATGACTACGAGCAGTACTTC. Its protein product is CASSLIGRDDYEQYF. V usage is TRBV27 and J usage is TRBJ2-7, with D perhaps TRBD2 (5 bases). This CDR3 has 15 amino acids. Germline assignment: CDR1 MNHEY and CDR2 SMNVEV (reference sequence). The ends were cut back, 2 bases at V and 3 bases at J, with 14 bases in the middle.

CDR3 sequence reads: CASSSTAGVYGYTF. The CDR3 DNA reads TGCGCCAGCAGCTCCACGGCAGGCGTCTATGGCTACACCTTC. This rearrangement joins TRBV5-1 to TRBJ1-2; D not resolved. CDR3 length equals 14 residues. V was trimmed by 3 bases and J by 4 bases, leaving 13 bases between them. Germline V lookup: CDR1 SGHRS, CDR2 YFSETQ.

The CDR3 region has the DNA TGTGCCAGCAGCCTAACACCGGGACAGGGCCAGGATGAGCAGTTCTTC. This sequence encodes CASSLTPGQGQDEQFF. The chain couples TRBV7-9 to TRBJ2-1; 9 bases map to TRBD1. Per the germline V gene, CDR1 is SEHNR and CDR2 is FQNEAQ (reference sequence). Germline trimming cut 5 bases from V and 8 bases from J; bases unmatched to any gene: 13. The CDR3 contains 16 residues.

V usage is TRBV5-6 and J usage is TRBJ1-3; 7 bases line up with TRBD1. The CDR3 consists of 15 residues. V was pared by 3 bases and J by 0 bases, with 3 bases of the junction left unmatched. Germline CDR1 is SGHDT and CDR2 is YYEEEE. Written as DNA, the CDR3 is TGTGCCAGCAGCTGGGACAGCAACTCTGGAAACACCATATATTTT. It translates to CASSWDSNSGNTIYF.

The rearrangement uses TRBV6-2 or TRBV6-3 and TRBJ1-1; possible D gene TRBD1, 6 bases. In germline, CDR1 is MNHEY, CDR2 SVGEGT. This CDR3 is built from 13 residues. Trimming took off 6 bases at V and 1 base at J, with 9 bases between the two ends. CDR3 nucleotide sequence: TGTGCCAGCAGCTCGACAGGGAACACTGAAGCTTTCTTT. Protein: CASSSTGNTEAFF.

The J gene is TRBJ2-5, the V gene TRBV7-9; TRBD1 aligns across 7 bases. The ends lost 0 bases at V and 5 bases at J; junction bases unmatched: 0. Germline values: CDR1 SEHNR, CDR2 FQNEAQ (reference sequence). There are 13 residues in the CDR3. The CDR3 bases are TGTGCCAGCAGCTTAGCGACAGGGGAGACCCAGTACTTC. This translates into CASSLATGETQYF.

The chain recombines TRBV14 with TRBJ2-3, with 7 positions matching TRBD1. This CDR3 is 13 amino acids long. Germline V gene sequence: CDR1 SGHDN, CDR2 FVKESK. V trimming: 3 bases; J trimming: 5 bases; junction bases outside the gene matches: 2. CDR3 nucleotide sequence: TGTGCCAGCAGCCAGTACAGGGGAGATACGCAGTATTTT. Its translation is CASSQYRGDTQYF.